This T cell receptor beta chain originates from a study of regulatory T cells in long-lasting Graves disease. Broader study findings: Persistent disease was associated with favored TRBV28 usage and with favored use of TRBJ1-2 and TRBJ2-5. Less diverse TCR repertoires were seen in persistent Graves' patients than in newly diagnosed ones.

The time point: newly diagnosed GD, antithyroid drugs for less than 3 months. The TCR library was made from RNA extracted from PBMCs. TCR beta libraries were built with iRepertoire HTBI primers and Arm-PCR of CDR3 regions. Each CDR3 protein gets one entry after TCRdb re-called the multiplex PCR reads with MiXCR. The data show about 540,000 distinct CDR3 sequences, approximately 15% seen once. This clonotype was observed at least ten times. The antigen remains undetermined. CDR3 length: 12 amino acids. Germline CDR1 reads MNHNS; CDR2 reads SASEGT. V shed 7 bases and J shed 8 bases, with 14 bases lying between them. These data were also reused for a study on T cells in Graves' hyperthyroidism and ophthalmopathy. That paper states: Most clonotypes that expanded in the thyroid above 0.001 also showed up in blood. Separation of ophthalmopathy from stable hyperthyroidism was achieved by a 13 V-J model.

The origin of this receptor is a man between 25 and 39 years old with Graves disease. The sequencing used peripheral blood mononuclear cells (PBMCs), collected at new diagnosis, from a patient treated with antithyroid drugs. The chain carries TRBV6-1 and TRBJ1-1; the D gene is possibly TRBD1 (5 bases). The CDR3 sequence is CASTGAGLEAFF. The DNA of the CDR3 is TGTGCCAGCACTGGAGCGGGGCTAGAAGCTTTCTTT.